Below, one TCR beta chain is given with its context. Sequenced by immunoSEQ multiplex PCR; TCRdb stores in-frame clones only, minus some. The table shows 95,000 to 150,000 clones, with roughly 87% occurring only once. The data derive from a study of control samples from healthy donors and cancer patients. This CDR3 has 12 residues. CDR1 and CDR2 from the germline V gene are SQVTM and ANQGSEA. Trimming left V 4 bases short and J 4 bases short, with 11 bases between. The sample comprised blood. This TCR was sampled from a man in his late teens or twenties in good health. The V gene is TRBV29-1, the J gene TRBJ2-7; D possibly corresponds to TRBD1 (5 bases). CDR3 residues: CSVAGKPYEQYF. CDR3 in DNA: TGCAGCGTTGCAGGGAAACCGTACGAGCAGTACTTC.